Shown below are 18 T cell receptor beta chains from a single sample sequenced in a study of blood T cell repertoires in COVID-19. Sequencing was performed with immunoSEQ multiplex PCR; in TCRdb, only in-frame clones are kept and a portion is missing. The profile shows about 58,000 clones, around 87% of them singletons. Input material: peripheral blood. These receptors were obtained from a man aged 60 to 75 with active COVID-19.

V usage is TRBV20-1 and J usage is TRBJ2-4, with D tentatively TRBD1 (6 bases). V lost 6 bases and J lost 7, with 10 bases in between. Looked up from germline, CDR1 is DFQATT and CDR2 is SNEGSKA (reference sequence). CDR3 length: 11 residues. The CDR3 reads CSAFTGNIQYF. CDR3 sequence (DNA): TGCAGTGCCTTTACAGGGAACATTCAGTACTTC.

CDR3 amino acids: CASSGSGLSTDTQYF. The CDR3 bases are TGTGCCAGTAGTGGATCGGGACTCAGCACAGATACGCAGTATTTT. The chain joins TRBV19 to TRBJ2-3; maybe TRBD2 (6 bases). The germline gives CDR1 LNHDA, CDR2 SQIVND (reference sequence). The V end was cut by 5 bases, the J end by 0 bases, with 12 bases between. The CDR3 contains 15 residues.

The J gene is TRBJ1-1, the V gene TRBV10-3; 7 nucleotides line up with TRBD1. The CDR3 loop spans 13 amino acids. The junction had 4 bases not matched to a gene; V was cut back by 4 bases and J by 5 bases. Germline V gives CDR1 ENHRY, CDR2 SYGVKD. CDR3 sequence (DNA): TGTGCCATCAGTGTCAACAGGGGTACTGAAGCTTTCTTT. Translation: CAISVNRGTEAFF.

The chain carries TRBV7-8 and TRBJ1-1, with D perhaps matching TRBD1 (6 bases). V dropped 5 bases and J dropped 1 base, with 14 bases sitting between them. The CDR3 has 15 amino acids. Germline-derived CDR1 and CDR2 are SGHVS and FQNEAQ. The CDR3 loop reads CASSKQTGTNTEAFF. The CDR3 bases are TGTGCCAGCAGCAAACAGACAGGCACGAACACTGAAGCTTTCTTT.

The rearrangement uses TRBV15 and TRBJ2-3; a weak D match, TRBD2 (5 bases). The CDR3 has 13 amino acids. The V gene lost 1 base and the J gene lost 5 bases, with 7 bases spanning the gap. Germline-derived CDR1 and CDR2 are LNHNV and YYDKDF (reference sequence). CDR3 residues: CATSRARVDTQYF. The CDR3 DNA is TGTGCCACCAGCAGAGCGAGGGTAGATACGCAGTATTTT. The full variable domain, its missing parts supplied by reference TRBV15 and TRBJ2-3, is DAMVIQNPRYQVTQFGKPVTLSCSQTLNHNVMYWYQQKSSQAPKLLFHYYDKDFNNEADTPDNFQSRRPNTSFCFLDIRSPGLGDTAMYLCATSRARVDTQYFGPGTRLTVL.

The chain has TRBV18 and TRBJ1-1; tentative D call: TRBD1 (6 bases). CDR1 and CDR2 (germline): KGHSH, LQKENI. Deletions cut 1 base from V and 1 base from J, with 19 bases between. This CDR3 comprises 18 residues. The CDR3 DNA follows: TGTGCCAGCTCACCACTACAGGGTAGCCCTATATCGAACACTGAAGCTTTCTTT. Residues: CASSPLQGSPISNTEAFF.

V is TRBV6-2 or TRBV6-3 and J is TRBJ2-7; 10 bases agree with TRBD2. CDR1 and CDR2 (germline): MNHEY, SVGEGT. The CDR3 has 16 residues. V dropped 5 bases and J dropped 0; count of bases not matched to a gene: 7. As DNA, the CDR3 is TGTGCCAGCAGTGCTCTAGCGGGGGTTCACTCCTACGAGCAGTACTTC. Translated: CASSALAGVHSYEQYF.

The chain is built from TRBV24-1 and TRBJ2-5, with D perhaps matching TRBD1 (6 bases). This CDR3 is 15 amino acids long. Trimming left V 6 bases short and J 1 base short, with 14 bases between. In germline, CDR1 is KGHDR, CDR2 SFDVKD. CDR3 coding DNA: TGTGCCACCAGTCAACGAGGGGGTTTCCAAGAGACCCAGTACTTC. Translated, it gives CATSQRGGFQETQYF.

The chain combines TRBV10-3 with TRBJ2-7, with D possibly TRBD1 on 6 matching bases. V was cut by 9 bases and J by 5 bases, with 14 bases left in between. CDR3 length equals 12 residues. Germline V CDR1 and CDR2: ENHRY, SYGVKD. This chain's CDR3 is CAIKGVDDEQYF. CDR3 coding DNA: TGTGCCATAAAGGGGGTCGACGACGAGCAGTACTTC.

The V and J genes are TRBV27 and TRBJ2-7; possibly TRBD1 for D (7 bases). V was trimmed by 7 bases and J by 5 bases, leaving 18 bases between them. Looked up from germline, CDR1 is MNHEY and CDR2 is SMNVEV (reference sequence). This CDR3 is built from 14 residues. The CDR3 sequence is CASTRQGGLHEQYF. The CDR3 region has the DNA TGTGCCAGCACCCGACAGGGAGGATTGCACGAGCAGTACTTC.

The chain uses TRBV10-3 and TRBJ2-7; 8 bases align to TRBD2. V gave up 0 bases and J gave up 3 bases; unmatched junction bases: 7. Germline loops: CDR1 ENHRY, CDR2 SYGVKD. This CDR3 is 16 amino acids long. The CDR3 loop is CAISESRMRGDYEQYF. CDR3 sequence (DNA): TGTGCCATCAGTGAGTCCCGGATGCGGGGGGACTACGAGCAGTACTTC.

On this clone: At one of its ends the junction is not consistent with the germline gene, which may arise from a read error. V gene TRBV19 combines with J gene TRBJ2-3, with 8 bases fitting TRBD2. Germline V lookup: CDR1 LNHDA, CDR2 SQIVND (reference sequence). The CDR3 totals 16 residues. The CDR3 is CASRIGTGGPTDTQYF. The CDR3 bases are TGTGCCAGTAGGATAGGGACGGGAGGGCCCACAGATACGCAGTATTTT.

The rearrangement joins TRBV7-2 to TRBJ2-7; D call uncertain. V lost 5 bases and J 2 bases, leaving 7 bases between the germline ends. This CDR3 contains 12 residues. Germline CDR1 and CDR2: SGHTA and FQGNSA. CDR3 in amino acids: CASSLEPYEQYF. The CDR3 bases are TGTGCCAGCAGCCTCGAGCCCTACGAGCAGTACTTC. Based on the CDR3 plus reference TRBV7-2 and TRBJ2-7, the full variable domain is GAGVSQSPSNKVTEKGKDVELRCDPISGHTALYWYRQSLGQGLEFLIYFQGNSAPDKSGLPSDRFSAERTGGSVSTLTIQRTQQEDSAVYLCASSLEPYEQYFGPGTRLTVT.

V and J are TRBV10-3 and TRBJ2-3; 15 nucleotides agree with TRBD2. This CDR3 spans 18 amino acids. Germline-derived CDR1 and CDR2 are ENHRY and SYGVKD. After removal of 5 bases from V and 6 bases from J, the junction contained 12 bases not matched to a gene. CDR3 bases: TGTGCCATCAGTCAAACCGCGGGACTAGCGGGGGGAGCTGATACGCAGTATTTT. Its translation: CAISQTAGLAGGADTQYF.

CDR3 protein: CASSFTGTTEAFF. CDR3 DNA sequence: TGTGCCAGCAGCTTTACAGGGACCACTGAAGCTTTCTTT. The chain joins TRBV7-3 to TRBJ1-1; a weak D match, TRBD1 (6 bases). The V end lost 3 bases, the J end lost 4 bases, and 9 bases lay between the germline ends. Germline V gene data show CDR1 as SGHTA and CDR2 as FQGTGA. The CDR3 has 13 amino acids.

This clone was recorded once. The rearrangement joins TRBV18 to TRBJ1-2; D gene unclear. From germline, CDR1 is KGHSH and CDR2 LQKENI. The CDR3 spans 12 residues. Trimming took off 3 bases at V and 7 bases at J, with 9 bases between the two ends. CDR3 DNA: TGTGCCAGCTCACCGGAAGAGCGTGGCTACACCTTC. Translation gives CASSPEERGYTF.

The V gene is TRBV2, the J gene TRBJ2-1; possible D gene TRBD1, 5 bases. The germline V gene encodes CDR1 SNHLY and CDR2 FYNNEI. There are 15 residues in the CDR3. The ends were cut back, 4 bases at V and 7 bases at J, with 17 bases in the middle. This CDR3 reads CASSGILGPGNEQFF. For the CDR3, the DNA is TGTGCCAGCAGTGGGATTTTGGGGCCTGGGAATGAGCAGTTCTTC.

The CDR3 DNA reads as TGTGCCGCCGGGACAGACAGGCCAGATACGCAGTATTTT. This encodes CAAGTDRPDTQYF. The chain links TRBV28 to TRBJ2-3; 7 bases map to TRBD1. The V gene end was trimmed by 11 bases and the J gene end by 4 bases; junction bases not matched to a gene: 9. Germline V gene sequence: CDR1 MDHEN, CDR2 SYDVKM. The CDR3 runs 13 residues. The full variable domain, completed using reference TRBV28 and TRBJ2-3, is DVKVTQSSRYLVKRTGEKVFLECVQDMDHENMFWYRQDPGLGLRLIYFSYDVKMKEKGDIPEGYSVSREKKERFSLILESASTNQTSMYLCAAGTDRPDTQYFGPGTRLTVL.